The 14 T cell receptor beta chains given below trace back to one sample, sequenced in a study of radiation and T cells in renal cell carcinoma (dated by TCRdb to the early 2020s). The library relied on the immunoSEQ multiplex PCR assay. The source is immuneACCESS, and TCRdb retained only in-frame sequences with V and J called. Part of the clones is not carried over; for the studies checked, unresolved V genes explain less than half of this, and the remainder is unexplained. The table for this sample lists about 130,000 clones; roughly four fifths of them were counted only once. Of the sample, 5.8% falls within the top ten clones. According to the study, the label for this sample's time point signals: blood 2 weeks post-SBRT. The sample's treatment or condition, from its label and the paper: 15 Gy SBRT to primary tumor, nephrectomy 4 weeks later. The source was blood, collected from a patient whose treatment included radiotherapy and nephrectomy. All receptors derive from a man aged 45 to 65 with renal cell carcinoma.

This clone has just a few counts. The rearrangement joins TRBV4-2 to TRBJ2-2; D uncertain. Germline-derived CDR1 and CDR2 are LGHNA and YNFKEQ. Trimming shortened V by 0 bases and J by 4 bases, and 9 bases separated the two germline ends. The CDR3 is 15 amino acids. The CDR3 reads CASSQDNQVTGELFF. For the CDR3, the DNA is TGTGCCAGCAGCCAAGATAATCAAGTCACCGGGGAGCTGTTTTTT.

This clone has a single count. The chain uses TRBV6-6 and TRBJ2-2; D is uncertain. Germline V gene sequence: CDR1 MNHNY, CDR2 SVGAGI (reference sequence). Trimming cost V 0 bases and J 4 bases, with 3 bases left between them. This CDR3 comprises 13 residues. CDR3 loop: CASSYSTTGELFF. The CDR3 nucleotides read TGTGCCAGCAGTTACTCCACCACCGGGGAGCTGTTTTTT.

The rearrangement joins TRBV4-1 to TRBJ1-1; weak D call: TRBD1 (6 bases). The germline V gene has CDR1 MGHRA and CDR2 YSYEKL. This CDR3 contains 15 residues. Trimming removed 3 bases at V and 3 bases at J, with 14 bases between. The CDR3 bases are TGCGCCAGCAGCCATAGGGACACCGGAGACACTGAAGCTTTCTTT. It translates to CASSHRDTGDTEAFF.

The chain combines TRBV7-2 with TRBJ2-6; D gene unclear. Trimming cost V 1 base and J 2 bases, with 3 bases left between them. Germline lookup yields CDR1 SGHTA and CDR2 FQGNSA. The CDR3 totals 14 residues. CDR3 protein: CASSLVPGANVLTF. CDR3 nucleotide sequence: TGTGCCAGCAGCTTAGTTCCTGGGGCCAACGTCCTGACTTTC.

This sequence joins TRBV27 and TRBJ2-3, with 13 nucleotides matching TRBD2. J gave up 3 bases and V 2 bases, and 2 bases lay outside the gene matches. This CDR3 is 16 amino acids long. Germline CDR1 and CDR2: MNHEY and SMNVEV (reference sequence). The CDR3 here is CASSLRTSGSTDTQYF. The CDR3 DNA reads as TGTGCCAGCAGTTTACGGACTAGCGGGAGTACAGATACGCAGTATTTT.

The chain joins TRBV19 to TRBJ2-5; 8 bases are a match to TRBD1. CDR1 is LNHDA and CDR2 is SQIVND in the germline V gene (reference sequence). This CDR3 comprises 13 residues. The V gene end was trimmed by 4 bases and the J gene end by 5 bases; junction bases not matched to a gene: 3. The CDR3 region has the DNA TGTGCCAGTAGTAGACAGGGGTTGGAGACCCAGTACTTC. Protein: CASSRQGLETQYF.

This clone was detected a few times. This chain links TRBV7-3 with TRBJ1-6, with D hard to call. The CDR3 loop spans 16 amino acids. V lost 2 bases and J lost 6, with 14 bases in between. Looked up from germline, CDR1 is SGHTA and CDR2 is FQGTGA. The CDR3 reads CASSLYGVDGNSPLHF. For the CDR3, the DNA is TGTGCCAGCAGCTTATACGGTGTGGATGGTAATTCACCCCTCCACTTT.

The rearrangement joins TRBV12-2 to TRBJ2-7; whether TRBD2, the table's D call, matches the DNA was not checked. TRBV12-2 is designated a pseudogene. CDR3 length: 16 residues. The CDR3 DNA reads as TGTGCAAGTCGCTTAGCGCCTAAGCGGATGCCCCACGAGCAGTACTTC. Translation: CASRLAPKRMPHEQYF.

Of note for this clone: One end of the junction is discordant with germline, which a read error may explain. This chain connects TRBV19 to TRBJ1-5; possibly TRBD1 for D (6 bases). CDR1 is LNHDA, CDR2 SQIVND, per germline (reference sequence). The CDR3 runs 16 residues. The CDR3 region has the DNA TGTACCAGTAGTTCCCGACAGGCCCCCCACAATCAGCCCCAGCATTTT. Its protein product is CTSSSRQAPHNQPQHF.

Only a few counts were recorded for this clone. The rearrangement uses TRBV30 and TRBJ2-1; D is unresolved. This CDR3 comprises 11 residues. Germline CDR1 reads GTSNPN; CDR2 reads SVGIG (reference sequence). Trimming pared 2 bases from V and 2 bases from J, leaving 1 base between. The CDR3 is CAWSPYNEQFF. CDR3 DNA: TGTGCCTGGAGTCCCTACAATGAGCAGTTCTTC.

The rearrangement uses TRBV27 and TRBJ1-2, with D hard to call. The V gene's germline CDR1 is MNHEY and CDR2 SMNVEV (reference sequence). V lost 3 bases to trimming and J lost 8 bases, with 22 bases between them. This CDR3 comprises 16 residues. This CDR3 reads CASSLGTPVRGGGYTF. The CDR3 DNA reads as TGTGCCAGCAGTTTGGGAACCCCGGTCAGAGGAGGGGGCTACACCTTC.

In its sample, this clone was seen a few times. The chain is built from TRBV28 and TRBJ2-1; D gene uncertain. This CDR3 region has 15 residues. Trimming took 3 bases from V and 2 from J, leaving 11 bases between them. Germline CDR1 and CDR2: MDHEN and SYDVKM. CDR3 sequence (DNA): TGTGCCAGCAGTTTTAGTTTGGAGACCTACAATGAGCAGTTCTTC. It specifies CASSFSLETYNEQFF.

This clone showed up just a few times. For the CDR3, the DNA is TGTGCCAGCAGTTTTTTCGGACGGAACACTGAAGCTTTCTTT. Amino acids: CASSFFGRNTEAFF. The chain employs TRBV27 and TRBJ1-1, with D unclear. There are 14 residues in the CDR3. CDR1 is MNHEY, CDR2 SMNVEV, per germline (reference sequence). V was pared by 3 bases and J by 1 base, with 9 bases between.

The chain is built from TRBV14 and TRBJ2-7; possibly TRBD2 for D (6 bases). CDR3 length: 15 residues. Germline lookup yields CDR1 SGHDN and CDR2 FVKESK. V was shortened by 0 bases and J by 12 bases, with 21 bases between the two germline ends. CDR3 nucleotide sequence: TGTGCCAGCAGCCAAGATCTTGTGGGGGACTCTCGACGGTACTTC. Protein: CASSQDLVGDSRRYF.